This T cell receptor beta chain was identified during a study of blood T cell repertoires in COVID-19. Study-wide context: The United States, Italy and Spain provided the acute and convalescent COVID-19 samples.

How the authors handled the data: Nucleated cell number was recorded as an estimate derived from reference gene primer amplification. This table comes from immunoSEQ multiplex PCR, and its TCRdb copy is limited to in-frame clones, with some not included. The V and J calls and clone size were taken over from that table, and D and trimming were inferred from the DNA. The sample has about 34,000 clones, approximately 77% seen once; the top ten hold 15% to 20%. This clone was observed once. The CDR3 totals 14 residues. Germline values: CDR1 MNHNS, CDR2 SASEGT. Trimming took 2 bases from V and 8 from J, leaving 15 bases between them.

The receptor comes from a human donor in a cohort sampled during active COVID-19. Specimen: peripheral blood. This chain links TRBV6-1 with TRBJ1-2; tentatively, D is TRBD1 (6 bases). In DNA form, the CDR3 reads TGTGCCAGCAGTGAAACTACAGGGATCGGGGGCTACACCTTC. Its protein is CASSETTGIGGYTF.